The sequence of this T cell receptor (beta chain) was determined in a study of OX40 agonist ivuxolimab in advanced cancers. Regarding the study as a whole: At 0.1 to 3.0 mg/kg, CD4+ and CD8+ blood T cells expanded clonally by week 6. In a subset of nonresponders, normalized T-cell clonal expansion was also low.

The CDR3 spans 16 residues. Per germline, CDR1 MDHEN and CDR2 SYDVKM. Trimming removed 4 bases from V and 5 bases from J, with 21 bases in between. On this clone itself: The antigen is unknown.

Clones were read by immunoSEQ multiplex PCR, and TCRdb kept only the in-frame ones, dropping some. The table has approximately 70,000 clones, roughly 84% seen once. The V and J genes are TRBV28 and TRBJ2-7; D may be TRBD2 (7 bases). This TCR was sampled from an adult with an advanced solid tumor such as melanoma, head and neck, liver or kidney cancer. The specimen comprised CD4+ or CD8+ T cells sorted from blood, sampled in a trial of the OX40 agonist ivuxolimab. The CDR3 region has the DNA TGTGCCAGCAGTTCCCCAGAGGGGGGGAGAGTTCACGAGCAGTACTTC. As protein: CASSSPEGGRVHEQYF.